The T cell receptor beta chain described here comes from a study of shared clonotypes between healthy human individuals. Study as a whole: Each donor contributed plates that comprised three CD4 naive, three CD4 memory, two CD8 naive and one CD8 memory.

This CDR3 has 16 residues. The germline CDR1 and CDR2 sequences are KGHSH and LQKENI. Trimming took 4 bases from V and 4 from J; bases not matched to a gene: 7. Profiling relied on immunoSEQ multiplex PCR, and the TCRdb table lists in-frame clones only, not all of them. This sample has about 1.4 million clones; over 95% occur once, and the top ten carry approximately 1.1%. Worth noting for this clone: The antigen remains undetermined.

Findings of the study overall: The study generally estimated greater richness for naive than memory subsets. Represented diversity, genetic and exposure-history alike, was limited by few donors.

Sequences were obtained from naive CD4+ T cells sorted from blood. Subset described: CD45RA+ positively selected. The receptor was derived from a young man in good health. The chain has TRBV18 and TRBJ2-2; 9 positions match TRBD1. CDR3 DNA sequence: TGTGCCAGCTCACTCGGACAGGGGCCCACCACCGGGGAGCTGTTTTTT. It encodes CASSLGQGPTTGELFF. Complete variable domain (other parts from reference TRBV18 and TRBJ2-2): NAGVMQNPRHLVRRRGQEARLRCSPMKGHSHVYWYRQLPEEGLKFMVYLQKENIIDESGMPKERFSAEFPKEGPSILRIQQVVRGDSAAYFCASSLGQGPTTGELFFGEGSRLTVL.